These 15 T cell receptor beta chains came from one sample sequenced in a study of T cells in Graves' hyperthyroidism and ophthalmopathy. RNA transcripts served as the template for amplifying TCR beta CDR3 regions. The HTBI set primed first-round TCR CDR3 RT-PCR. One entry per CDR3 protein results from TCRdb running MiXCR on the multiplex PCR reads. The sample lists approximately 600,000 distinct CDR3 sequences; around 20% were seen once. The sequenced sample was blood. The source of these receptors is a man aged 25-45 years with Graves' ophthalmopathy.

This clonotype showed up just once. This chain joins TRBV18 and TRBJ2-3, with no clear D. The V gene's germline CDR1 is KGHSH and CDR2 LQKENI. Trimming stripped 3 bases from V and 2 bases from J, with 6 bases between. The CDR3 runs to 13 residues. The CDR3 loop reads CASSPTLTDTQYF. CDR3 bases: TGTGCCAGCTCACCTACTCTCACAGATACGCAGTATTTT.

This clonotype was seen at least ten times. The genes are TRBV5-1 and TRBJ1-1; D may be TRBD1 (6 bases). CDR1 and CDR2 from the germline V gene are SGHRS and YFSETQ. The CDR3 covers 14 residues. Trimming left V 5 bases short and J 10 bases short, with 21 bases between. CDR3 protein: CASRTDRSPSGAFF. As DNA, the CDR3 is TGCGCCAGCAGAACAGACAGGTCACCTTCCGGAGCTTTCTTT.

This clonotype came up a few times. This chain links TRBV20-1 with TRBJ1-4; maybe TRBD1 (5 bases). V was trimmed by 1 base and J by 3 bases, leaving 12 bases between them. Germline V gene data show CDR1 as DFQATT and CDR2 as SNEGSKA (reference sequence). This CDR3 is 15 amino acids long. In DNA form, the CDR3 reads TGCAGTGCTAGAGCAGGGCAGACGGCTAATGAAAAACTGTTTTTT. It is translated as CSARAGQTANEKLFF.

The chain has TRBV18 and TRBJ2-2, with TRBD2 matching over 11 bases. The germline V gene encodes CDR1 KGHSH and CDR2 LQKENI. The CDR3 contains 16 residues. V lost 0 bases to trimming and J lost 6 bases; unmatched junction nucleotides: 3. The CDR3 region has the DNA TGTGCCAGCTCACCACCGGCACTAGCGGGAGCCGGGGAGCTGTTTTTT. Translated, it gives CASSPPALAGAGELFF.

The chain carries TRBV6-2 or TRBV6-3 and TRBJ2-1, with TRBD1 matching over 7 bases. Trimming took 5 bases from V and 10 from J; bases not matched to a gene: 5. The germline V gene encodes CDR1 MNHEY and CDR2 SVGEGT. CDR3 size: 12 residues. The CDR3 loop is CASSLQDREQFF. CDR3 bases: TGTGCCAGCAGTCTCCAGGACAGGGAGCAGTTCTTC.

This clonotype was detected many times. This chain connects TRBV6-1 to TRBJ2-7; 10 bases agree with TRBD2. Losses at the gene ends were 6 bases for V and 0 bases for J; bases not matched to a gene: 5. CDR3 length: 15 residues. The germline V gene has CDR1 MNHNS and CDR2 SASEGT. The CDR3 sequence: CASRLAGGRSYEQYF. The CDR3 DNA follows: TGTGCCAGCAGGTTAGCGGGAGGTCGCTCCTACGAGCAGTACTTC.

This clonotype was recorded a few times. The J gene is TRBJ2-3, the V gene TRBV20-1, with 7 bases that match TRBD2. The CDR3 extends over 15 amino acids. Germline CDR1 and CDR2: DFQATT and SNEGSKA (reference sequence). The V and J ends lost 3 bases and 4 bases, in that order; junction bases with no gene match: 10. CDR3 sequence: CSARREKTWADTQYF. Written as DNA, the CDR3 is TGCAGTGCTAGGCGGGAGAAAACATGGGCAGATACGCAGTATTTT.

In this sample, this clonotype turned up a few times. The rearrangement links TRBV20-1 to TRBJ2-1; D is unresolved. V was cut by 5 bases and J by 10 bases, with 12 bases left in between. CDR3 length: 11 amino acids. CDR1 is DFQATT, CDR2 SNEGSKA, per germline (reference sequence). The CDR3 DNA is TGCAGTGCTTCCCATCGTCAGGAGCAGTTCTTC. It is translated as CSASHRQEQFF.

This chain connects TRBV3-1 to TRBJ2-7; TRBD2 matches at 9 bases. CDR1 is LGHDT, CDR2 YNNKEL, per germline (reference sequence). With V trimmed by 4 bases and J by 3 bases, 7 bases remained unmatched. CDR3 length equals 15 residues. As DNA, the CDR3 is TGTGCCAGCAGCCCCGGGTCGACTAGCGGCTACGAGCAGTACTTC. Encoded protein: CASSPGSTSGYEQYF.

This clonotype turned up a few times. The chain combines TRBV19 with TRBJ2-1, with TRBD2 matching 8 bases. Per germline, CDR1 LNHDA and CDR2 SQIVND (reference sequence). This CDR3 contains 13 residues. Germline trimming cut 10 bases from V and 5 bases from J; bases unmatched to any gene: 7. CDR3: CATSSGLNNEQFF. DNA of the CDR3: TGTGCCACCTCTAGCGGGCTTAACAATGAGCAGTTCTTC.

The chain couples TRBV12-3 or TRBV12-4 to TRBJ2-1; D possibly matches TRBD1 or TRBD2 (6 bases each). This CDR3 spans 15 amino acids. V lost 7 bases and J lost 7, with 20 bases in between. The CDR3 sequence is CASTPLGGWSNEQFF. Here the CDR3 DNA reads TGTGCCAGCACCCCACTCGGGGGCTGGTCAAATGAGCAGTTCTTC.

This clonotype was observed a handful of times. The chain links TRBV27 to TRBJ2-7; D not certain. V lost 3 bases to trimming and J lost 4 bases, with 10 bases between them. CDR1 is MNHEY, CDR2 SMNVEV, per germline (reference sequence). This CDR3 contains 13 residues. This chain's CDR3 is CASSLGSRYEQYF. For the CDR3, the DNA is TGTGCCAGCAGTTTGGGTAGCCGGTACGAGCAGTACTTC.

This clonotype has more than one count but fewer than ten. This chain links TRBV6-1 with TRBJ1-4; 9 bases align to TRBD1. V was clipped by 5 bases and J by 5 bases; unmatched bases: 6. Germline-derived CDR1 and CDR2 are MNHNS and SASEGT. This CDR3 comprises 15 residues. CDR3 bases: TGTGCCAGCAGTCCGAGTGGGACAGGGAATGAAAAACTGTTTTTT. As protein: CASSPSGTGNEKLFF.

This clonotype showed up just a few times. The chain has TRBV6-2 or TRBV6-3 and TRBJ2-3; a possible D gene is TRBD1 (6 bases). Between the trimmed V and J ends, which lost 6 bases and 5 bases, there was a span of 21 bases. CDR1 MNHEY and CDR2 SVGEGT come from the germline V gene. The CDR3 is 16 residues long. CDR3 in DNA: TGTGCCAGCAGAAAACAAGAGGTGACAGGTAGAGATACGCAGTATTTT. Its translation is CASRKQEVTGRDTQYF.

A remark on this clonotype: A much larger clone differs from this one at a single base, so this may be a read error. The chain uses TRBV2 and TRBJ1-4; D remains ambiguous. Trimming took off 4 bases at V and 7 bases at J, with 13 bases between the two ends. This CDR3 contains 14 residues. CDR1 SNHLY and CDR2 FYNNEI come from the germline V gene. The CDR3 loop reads CASSANTRGEKLFF. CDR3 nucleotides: TGTGCCAGCAGTGCCAATACCCGGGGTGAAAAACTGTTTTTT.